The 11 T cell receptor beta chains presented below share a single source sample, sequenced in a study of monozygotic twins with inflammatory bowel disease. One entry per CDR3 protein, without DNA, is what TCRdb gives after re-calling the 5' RACE reads. This table holds more than 350,000 distinct CDR3 sequences. Sequenced material: blood. The receptors shown here come from a human donor with ulcerative colitis or Crohn's disease, or a healthy co-twin of an affected twin (not recorded which).

The chain couples TRBV27 to TRBJ1-1. Germline values: CDR1 MNHEY, CDR2 SMNVEV (reference sequence). This CDR3 contains 11 residues. The CDR3 loop reads CASSLFHQAFF.

The chain joins TRBV11-3 to TRBJ2-2; TCRdb designates TRBD1, a call that cannot be tested without DNA. The CDR3 length is 17 residues. CDR1 and CDR2 from the germline V gene are SGHNT and YENEEA. CDR3 protein: CASSPGTGPLSTGELFF.

The V call is TRBV15, the J call TRBJ2-1; TCRdb's D gene call, TRBD1, goes unchecked for lack of DNA. The germline CDR1 and CDR2 sequences are LNHNV and YYDKDF (reference sequence). This CDR3 has 14 residues. The CDR3 loop reads CATSGRTGRDEQFF.

This chain joins TRBV14 and TRBJ2-3; the TRBD1 assignment by TCRdb is unverifiable without DNA. Per the germline V gene, CDR1 is SGHDN and CDR2 is FVKESK. The CDR3 totals 16 residues. The CDR3 is CASSQVPGGNTDTQYF. Complete variable domain (other parts from reference TRBV14 and TRBJ2-3): EAGVTQFPSHSVIEKGQTVTLRCDPISGHDNLYWYRRVMGKEIKFLLHFVKESKQDESGMPNNRFLAERTGGTYSTLKVQPAELEDSGVYFCASSQVPGGNTDTQYFGPGTRLTVL.

The chain joins TRBV29-1 to TRBJ1-1. The CDR3 runs to 11 residues. Per the germline V gene, CDR1 is SQVTM and CDR2 is ANQGSEA. The CDR3 region is CSVVSNTEAFF.

The V call is TRBV14, the J call TRBJ2-1; TCRdb picks TRBD2, but there is no DNA to check that call. The CDR3 loop spans 19 amino acids. Per germline, CDR1 SGHDN and CDR2 FVKESK. The CDR3: CASSQDLTSGRLSYNEQFF.

The rearrangement joins TRBV7-8 to TRBJ2-3. This CDR3 has 14 amino acids. The germline CDR1 and CDR2 sequences are SGHVS and FQNEAQ. CDR3 protein: CASSLAGMTDTQYF. Filled out from reference TRBV7-8 and TRBJ2-3, the complete variable domain reads GAGVSQSPRYKVAKRGQDVALRCDPISGHVSLFWYQQALGQGPEFLTYFQNEAQLDKSGLPSDRFFAERPEGSVSTLKIQRTQQEDSAVYLCASSLAGMTDTQYFGPGTRLTVL.

This chain joins TRBV18 and TRBJ1-1. This CDR3 has 14 residues. CDR1 and CDR2 (germline): KGHSH, LQKENI. CDR3 loop: CASSPQGENTEAFF.

This chain connects TRBV12-3 or TRBV12-4 to TRBJ2-2; there is no DNA to check the TCRdb D call of TRBD1. The CDR3 is made up of 15 amino acids. This chain's CDR3 is CASSFGTGATGELFF.

This chain connects TRBV18 to TRBJ1-5; TCRdb picks TRBD1, but there is no DNA to check that call. CDR1 KGHSH and CDR2 LQKENI come from the germline V gene. The CDR3 has 15 amino acids. CDR3 in amino acids: CASSVGTGLNQPQHF.

The genes are TRBV2 and TRBJ1-4; no DNA is available, so the TRBD1 call from TCRdb remains unchecked. The CDR3 has 16 amino acids. Germline lookup yields CDR1 SNHLY and CDR2 FYNNEI. The chain's CDR3 is CASSGPPGQLHEKLFF.